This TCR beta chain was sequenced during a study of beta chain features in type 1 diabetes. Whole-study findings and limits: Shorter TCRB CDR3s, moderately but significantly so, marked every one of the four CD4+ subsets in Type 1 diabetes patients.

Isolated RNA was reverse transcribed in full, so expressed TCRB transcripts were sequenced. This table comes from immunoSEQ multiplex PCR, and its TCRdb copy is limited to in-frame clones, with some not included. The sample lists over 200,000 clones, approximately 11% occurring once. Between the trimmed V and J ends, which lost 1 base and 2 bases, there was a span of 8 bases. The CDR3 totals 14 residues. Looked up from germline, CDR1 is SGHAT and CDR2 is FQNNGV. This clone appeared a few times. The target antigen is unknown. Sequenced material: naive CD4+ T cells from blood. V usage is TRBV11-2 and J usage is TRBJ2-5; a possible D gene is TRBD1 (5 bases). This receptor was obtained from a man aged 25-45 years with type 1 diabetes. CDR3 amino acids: CASSLGQLQETQYF. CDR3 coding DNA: TGTGCCAGCAGCTTAGGACAGCTACAAGAGACCCAGTACTTC.